This T cell receptor beta chain stems from a study of CD8+ T cells in alopecia areata. Study-wide context: Treated patients were given 5 to 10 mg oral tofacitinib twice daily. Study findings and constraints: More clonal than normal scalp was lesional scalp, particularly alopecia totalis/universalis. Resident alphabeta T-cell populations of normal skin are likewise subject to sequencing in scalp samples. Researchers reported that TCR sharing among patients proved less clear than in mice, possibly HLA-linked.

Alopecia areata patients had lesional scalp punch biopsies and peripheral blood taken from them. As concerns this clone: Its antigen remains unknown.

RNA extraction and reverse transcription yielded cDNA as sequencing template. Libraries were prepared by immunoSEQ multiplex PCR; TCRdb keeps only in-frame clonotypes and omits some of them. In the table there are roughly 11,000 clones, about 59% of which are singletons. The TCR comes from a human donor with alopecia areata. The sample was skin.

The CDR3 DNA sequence: TGTGCCAGCAGCCAAACCCCCAGGGGTGAGACCCAGTACTTC. This encodes CASSQTPRGETQYF. The gene calls are TRBV7-9 and TRBJ2-5, with D possibly matching TRBD1 (6 bases). CDR1 is SEHNR and CDR2 is FQNEAQ in the germline V gene (reference sequence). V lost 5 bases and J lost 5, with 15 bases in between. The CDR3 contains 14 residues.